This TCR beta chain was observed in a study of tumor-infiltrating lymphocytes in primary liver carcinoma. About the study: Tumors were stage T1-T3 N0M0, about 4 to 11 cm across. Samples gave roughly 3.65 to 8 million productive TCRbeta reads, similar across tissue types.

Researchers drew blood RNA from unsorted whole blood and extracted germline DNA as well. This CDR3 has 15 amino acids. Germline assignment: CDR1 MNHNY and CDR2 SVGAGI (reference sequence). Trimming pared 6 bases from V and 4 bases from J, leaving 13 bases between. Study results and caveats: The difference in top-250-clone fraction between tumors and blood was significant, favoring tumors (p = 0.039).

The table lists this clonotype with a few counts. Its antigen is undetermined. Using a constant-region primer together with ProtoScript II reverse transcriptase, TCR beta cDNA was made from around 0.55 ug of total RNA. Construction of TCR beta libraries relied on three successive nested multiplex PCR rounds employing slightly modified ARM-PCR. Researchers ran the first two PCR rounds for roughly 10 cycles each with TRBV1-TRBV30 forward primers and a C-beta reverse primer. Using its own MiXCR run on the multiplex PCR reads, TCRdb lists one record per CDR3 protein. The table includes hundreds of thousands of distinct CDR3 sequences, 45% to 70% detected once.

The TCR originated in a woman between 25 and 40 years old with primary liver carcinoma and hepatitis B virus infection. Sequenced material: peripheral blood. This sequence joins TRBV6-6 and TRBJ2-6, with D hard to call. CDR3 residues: CASSPDILGANVLTF. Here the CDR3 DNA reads TGTGCCAGCAGCCCAGACATACTCGGGGCCAACGTCCTGACTTTC.